This entry lists 16 T cell receptor beta chains sequenced from one sample in a study of CD8+ T cells in alopecia areata (dated 2018 in TCRdb). The library was made by the immunoSEQ multiplex PCR assay. RNA was extracted from all samples and reverse transcribed into cDNA, which served as template for TCR sequencing. TCRdb retrieved this table from immuneACCESS and kept in-frame rearrangements only. Not all clones are present; in checked studies, unresolved V genes account for under half, and no reason is known for the remainder. Here the sample has 120,000 or so clones; about 51% occur a single time. 10% to 13% of the sample belongs to the ten largest clones. The sample consisted of NKG2D-low CD8+ T cells sorted from blood. The sample's cell subset or site label, decoded: sorted CD8+ NKG2D-low blood T cells. The receptors originated from a human donor with alopecia areata.

This clone was detected a few times. The chain employs TRBV28 and TRBJ2-7, with 7 positions matching TRBD2. V lost 2 bases to trimming and J lost 2 bases; unmatched junction nucleotides: 3. The CDR3 runs to 14 residues. CDR1 and CDR2 from the germline V gene are MDHEN and SYDVKM. CDR3 protein: CASSLREATYEQYF. The CDR3 coding sequence is TGTGCCAGCAGTTTACGGGAGGCCACCTACGAGCAGTACTTC.

The chain is built from TRBV30 and TRBJ2-5; TRBD1 matches at 10 bases. J lost 3 bases, V lost 3 bases, and 7 bases had no gene match. The CDR3 runs to 15 residues. The germline gives CDR1 GTSNPN, CDR2 SVGIG (reference sequence). The CDR3 spells CAWSFGTGAKETQYF. In DNA, the CDR3 is TGTGCCTGGAGCTTCGGGACAGGGGCGAAAGAGACCCAGTACTTC.

The chain joins TRBV29-1 to TRBJ2-1; maybe TRBD1 (5 bases). The germline V and J ends were trimmed by 4 bases and 2 bases, with 9 bases remaining between them. This CDR3 region has 13 residues. Germline CDR1 is SQVTM and CDR2 is ANQGSEA. CDR3 DNA sequence: TGCAGCGTTGGGGGCGGCCCCTACAATGAGCAGTTCTTC. Translation: CSVGGGPYNEQFF.

This clone was counted only a few times. The chain employs TRBV29-1 and TRBJ2-7; the D gene is possibly TRBD1 (7 bases). The CDR3 runs 15 residues. V was pared by 7 bases and J by 2 bases, with 21 bases between. Per germline, CDR1 SQVTM and CDR2 ANQGSEA. CDR3 protein: CSARGSPGGTYEQYF. DNA for the CDR3: TGCAGCGCCCGGGGGTCTCCAGGGGGGACCTACGAGCAGTACTTC.

A few counts support this clone. The gene calls are TRBV23-1 and TRBJ2-1; D perhaps matches TRBD2 (5 bases). TRBV23-1 is reported as an ORF; its role is uncertain. V lost 2 bases, J lost 7 bases, and 12 bases lay in between. The length of the CDR3 is 14 residues. The CDR3 loop reads CASSQTLRGNEQFF. The CDR3 nucleotides are TGCGCCAGCAGTCAAACCCTTCGGGGAAATGAGCAGTTCTTC.

The chain is built from TRBV29-1 and TRBJ2-7; 7 nucleotides line up with TRBD1. Germline trimming cut 3 bases from V and 3 bases from J; bases unmatched to any gene: 8. Germline lookup yields CDR1 SQVTM and CDR2 ANQGSEA. The CDR3 spans 14 residues. This CDR3 is CSVELGTEDYEQYF. CDR3 nucleotides: TGCAGCGTTGAGCTCGGGACAGAGGACTACGAGCAGTACTTC.

There are a few counts of this clone. The rearrangement joins TRBV29-1 to TRBJ2-3; TRBD1 matches 9 bases. The CDR3 is made up of 14 amino acids. The junction had 3 bases not matched to a gene; V was cut back by 3 bases and J by 2 bases. Germline V CDR1 and CDR2: SQVTM, ANQGSEA. In DNA form, the CDR3 reads TGCAGCGTTGATGGGACAGGGTACACAGATACGCAGTATTTT. Protein: CSVDGTGYTDTQYF.

The V gene is TRBV30, the J gene TRBJ1-2, with TRBD1 matching over 7 bases. CDR1 and CDR2 from the germline V gene are GTSNPN and SVGIG (reference sequence). The J segment lost 2 bases and the V segment lost 1 base, leaving 1 base of the junction unmatched. The CDR3 contains 13 residues. The CDR3 is CAWSATGNYGYTF. CDR3 DNA: TGTGCCTGGAGTGCGACAGGGAACTATGGCTACACCTTC. Full variable domain (outside the CDR3, taken from reference TRBV30 and TRBJ1-2): SQTIHQWPATLVQPVGSPLSLECTVEGTSNPNLYWYRQAAGRGLQLLFYSVGIGQISSEVPQNLSASRPQDRQFILSSKKLLLSDSGFYLCAWSATGNYGYTFGSGTRLTVV.

This clone was found a few times. This chain connects TRBV29-1 to TRBJ2-7; the match to TRBD2 covers 10 bases. This CDR3 is built from 16 residues. The germline V gene encodes CDR1 SQVTM and CDR2 ANQGSEA. Trimming at V came to 1 base and at J to 2 bases, leaving 8 bases not matched to a gene. The CDR3 sequence: CSVEGPGLAGAYEQYF. The DNA of the CDR3 is TGCAGCGTTGAAGGCCCGGGGCTAGCGGGAGCCTACGAGCAGTACTTC.

V usage is TRBV27 and J usage is TRBJ1-2, with 8 positions matching TRBD1. Per the germline V gene, CDR1 is MNHEY and CDR2 is SMNVEV (reference sequence). After removal of 2 bases from V and 12 bases from J, the junction contained 8 bases not matched to a gene. CDR3 size: 13 residues. CDR3 coding DNA: TGTGCCAGCAGTTTACGGGGGGGACAGGATCACACCTTC. This sequence encodes CASSLRGGQDHTF.

The V gene is TRBV4-1, the J gene TRBJ2-7; D is perhaps TRBD2 (6 bases). Trimming stripped 1 base from V and 3 bases from J, with 13 bases between. The CDR3 totals 15 residues. The germline V gene has CDR1 MGHRA and CDR2 YSYEKL. This chain's CDR3 is CASSQAGTPSYEQYF. The CDR3 nucleotides are TGCGCCAGCAGCCAAGCCGGGACTCCTAGCTACGAGCAGTACTTC.

This clone was observed a handful of times. The V and J genes are TRBV10-3 and TRBJ1-5; D is undetermined. Between the trimmed V and J ends, which lost 0 bases and 1 base, there was a span of 4 bases. There are 14 residues in the CDR3. Germline-derived CDR1 and CDR2 are ENHRY and SYGVKD. As DNA, the CDR3 is TGTGCCATCAGTGAGTCTCGGAGCAATCAGCCCCAGCATTTT. It encodes CAISESRSNQPQHF.

This clone was seen more than once but under ten times. The V call is TRBV29-1, the J call TRBJ2-1; D remains unclear. Between the trimmed V and J ends, which lost 5 bases and 2 bases, there was a span of 10 bases. The length of the CDR3 is 13 residues. Germline V gene sequence: CDR1 SQVTM, CDR2 ANQGSEA. The CDR3 reads CSVNGLAYNEQFF. CDR3 nucleotides: TGCAGCGTTAACGGGCTCGCCTACAATGAGCAGTTCTTC.

In its sample, this clone was seen a few times. The CDR3 sequence: CSVPTVFYGYTF. The CDR3 nucleotides are TGCAGCGTCCCAACAGTGTTCTATGGCTACACCTTC. The chain uses TRBV29-1 and TRBJ1-2; D ambiguous. This CDR3 is built from 12 residues. V was pared by 6 bases and J by 4 bases, with 12 bases between. Germline lookup yields CDR1 SQVTM and CDR2 ANQGSEA.

This rearrangement joins TRBV4-1 to TRBJ2-7; TRBD2 is a possible D gene (5 bases). CDR3 size: 14 residues. The germline V gene encodes CDR1 MGHRA and CDR2 YSYEKL. V was cut by 5 bases and J by 7 bases, with 18 bases left in between. CDR3 coding DNA: TGCGCCAGCAGCACCTCACGCTCAACGGGGGAGCAGTACTTC. Its translation: CASSTSRSTGEQYF.

The chain recombines TRBV23-1 with TRBJ2-7; D is possibly TRBD1 or TRBD2 (7 bases each). TRBV23-1 is flagged as an ORF with uncertain function. The length of the CDR3 is 14 residues. Trimming shortened V by 3 bases and J by 3 bases, and 12 bases separated the two germline ends. CDR3 in DNA: TGCGCCAGCAGTCAGGCAGGGGGGGACTACGAGCAGTACTTC. It translates to CASSQAGGDYEQYF.